This TCR beta chain emerged from a study of radiation and T cells in renal cell carcinoma. In the study overall: Nephrectomy followed 15 Gy stereotactic body radiation by 4 weeks.

Time point indicated: blood 2 weeks post-SBRT. The treatment: 15 Gy SBRT to primary tumor, nephrectomy 4 weeks later. The patient's renal cell carcinoma had clear cell pathology. Regarding the study as a whole: Without pretreatment biopsies, baseline tumor clonotype presence was undetermined. Top tumor clonotypes rose in blood 2 weeks post-radiation, then contracted.

TCRdb's copy holds only in-frame clones and misses some; the assay was immunoSEQ multiplex PCR. The table shows 100,000 to 150,000 clones, with about 81% occurring only once. A word on this clone: Antigen unknown.

This CDR3 spans 15 amino acids. The receptor was isolated from a woman aged 55-70 years with renal cell carcinoma. This chain joins TRBV21-1 and TRBJ2-7; TRBD1 is the table's D call and was not checked against the DNA. TRBV21-1 has pseudogene status. The source was blood, collected from a patient whose treatment included radiotherapy and nephrectomy. CDR3 region: CASSKGCQGSYEQYF. CDR3 bases: TGTGCCAGCAGCAAAGGATGTCAGGGTAGCTACGAGCAGTACTTC.